This is a list of T cell receptor beta chains from one sample in a study of beta chain features in type 1 diabetes. Clones were sequenced by immunoSEQ multiplex PCR, and TCRdb holds only the in-frame ones, with some missing. The sample includes about 340,000 clones, 8% of them seen just once. Sequences were obtained from central memory CD4+ T cells from blood. The origin of the receptors is a woman in her late teens or twenties in good health. CDR3s include the opening cysteine and the closing phenylalanine or tryptophan. Fields, in order: D gene, V gene, clone size, J gene, CDR3 DNA, CDR3 protein. The D gene is left open where the match is weak. A clone size is listed for some rows: how often the clone was seen (once, few, many), or a class if it is expanded.

TRBD1	TRBV6-5	few	TRBJ1-5	TGTGCCAGCAGCCTGACAGGGGTTAATCAGCCCCAGCATTTT	CASSLTGVNQPQHF
TRBD1	TRBV5-6	-	TRBJ2-7	TGTGCCAGCAGCTACCGACAGGGCGCCTACGAGCAGTACTTC	CASSYRQGAYEQYF
TRBD1	TRBV7-9	-	TRBJ2-1	TGTGCCAGCAGCTTACACAGGGGGCAGCTTGAGCAGTTCTTC	CASSLHRGQLEQFF
-	TRBV5-1	-	TRBJ2-2	TGCGCCAGCAGCTTGGCCGTCCATACGAACACCGGGGAGCTGTTTTTT	CASSLAVHTNTGELFF
TRBD1	TRBV10-3	-	TRBJ2-2	TGTGCCATCAGCTCCCTGGGCAGGGGGACCTCGACGAACACCGGGGAGCTGTTTTTT	CAISSLGRGTSTNTGELFF
-	TRBV2	-	TRBJ1-2	TGTGCCAGCTCGGACACGACCTATGGCTACACCTTC	CASSDTTYGYTF
-	TRBV28	few	TRBJ2-5	TGTGCCAGCAGTTTATCCTCTAAGGAGCAGACCCAGTACTTC	CASSLSSKEQTQYF
TRBD1	TRBV2	-	TRBJ2-7	TGTGCCAGCAGTGGAGACAGGGGGGCGTACGAGCAGTACTTC	CASSGDRGAYEQYF
-	TRBV25-1	few	TRBJ2-5	TGTGCCAGCAGTGAATCTCGGGTGGTTGGAGAGACCCAGTACTTC	CASSESRVVGETQYF
-	TRBV28	few	TRBJ2-5	TGTGCCAGCAGTTTGATGTCCCCCGGGAAACAAGAGACCCAGTACTTC	CASSLMSPGKQETQYF
-	TRBV19	few	TRBJ2-6	TGTGCCAGTATGGCAAAAGGGGTGTCTGGGGCCAACGTCCTGACTTTC	CASMAKGVSGANVLTF
-	TRBV2	-	TRBJ2-6	TGTGCCAGCAGTGAGACTGGGGCCAACGTCCTGACTTTC	CASSETGANVLTF
-	TRBV19	few	TRBJ2-7	TGTGCCAGTAGTTGGACCATTAACTACGAGCAGTACTTC	CASSWTINYEQYF
-	TRBV12-2	few	TRBJ2-5	TGTGCAAGTCGCTTAGAATCCATGGTGCTAGCGGGACTGGGAGAGACCCAGTACTTC	CASRLESMVLAGLGETQYF
-	TRBV7-9	-	TRBJ2-1	TGTGCCAGCAGCCAAGAGCCAGTGGCGGGGTTAAATGAGCAGTTCTTC	CASSQEPVAGLNEQFF
-	TRBV4-2	few	TRBJ2-1	TGTGCCAGCAGCCAATGGAGTTCTATGTATGAGCAGTTCTTC	CASSQWSSMYEQFF
-	TRBV2	-	TRBJ2-1	TGTGCCAGCAGTGTTCGGCCAGGGAACCAGTTCTTC	CASSVRPGNQFF
-	TRBV28	few	TRBJ2-1	TGTGCCAGCAGTTTACCCTACAATGAGCAGTTCTTC	CASSLPYNEQFF
-	TRBV6-6	-	TRBJ2-7	TGTGCCAGCAGTTATCTCCTAGGCGAGCAGTACTTC	CASSYLLGEQYF
-	TRBV28	few	TRBJ2-2	TGTGCCAGCCGCGAAGTTCTCGACGGGGAGCTGTTTTTT	CASREVLDGELFF
-	TRBV5-1	few	TRBJ1-2	TGCGCCAGCAGCGACAATAACTATGGCTACACCTTC	CASSDNNYGYTF
-	TRBV5-4	few	TRBJ2-7	TGTGCCAGCAGCTTCCCAGGCCCCTACGAGCAGTACTTC	CASSFPGPYEQYF
-	TRBV6-6	few	TRBJ2-4	TGTGCCAGCAGTTACTCGAGAACGGACCGGGACATTCAGTACTTC	CASSYSRTDRDIQYF
TRBD2	TRBV7-9	-	TRBJ2-1	TGTGCCAGCAGCTTAGGGACTAGCGGGAGAGTAAATGAGCAGTTCTTC	CASSLGTSGRVNEQFF
-	TRBV10-3	-	TRBJ2-7	TGTGCCATCAGTGAGATTTGGGACTTTGGTACGGAGTACTTC	CAISEIWDFGTEYF
TRBD2	TRBV7-2	few	TRBJ2-7	TGTGCCAGCAGCTCCGCCCTTAGCGGGAGGAACCACGAGCAGTACTTC	CASSSALSGRNHEQYF
TRBD1	TRBV6-5	-	TRBJ2-2	TGTGCCAGCAGTTACCCTCGTACCACAGGGGTGCGGGAGCTGTTTTTT	CASSYPRTTGVRELFF
-	TRBV6-1	-	TRBJ1-1	TGTGCCAGCAGCCACACAATCCGGGACACTGAAGCTTTCTTT	CASSHTIRDTEAFF
TRBD1	TRBV5-1	few	TRBJ1-2	TGCGCCAGCAGCTTGTCGACAGGGAACTATGGCTACACCTTC	CASSLSTGNYGYTF
-	TRBV28	few	TRBJ2-3	TGTGCCAGCAGTTTATCTCCGACCTCAAATACGCAGTATTTT	CASSLSPTSNTQYF
TRBD2	TRBV6-6	-	TRBJ2-3	TGTGCCAGCAGTCGTGGACTAGACACAGATACGCAGTATTTT	CASSRGLDTDTQYF
-	TRBV27	many	TRBJ2-3	TGTGCCAGCAGTCCCGGACAGACCACAGATACGCAGTATTTT	CASSPGQTTDTQYF
-	TRBV18	few	TRBJ2-5	TGTGCCAGCTCACCACCTGCCTCAGAGACCCAGTACTTC	CASSPPASETQYF
-	TRBV11-2	few	TRBJ1-2	TGTGCCAGCAGCCAAGATGGCAACTTTCGCTACACCTTC	CASSQDGNFRYTF
-	TRBV5-8	few	TRBJ2-1	TGTGCCAGCAGCACCGGTCAGCCGACTAGCAATGAGCAGTTCTTC	CASSTGQPTSNEQFF
TRBD1	TRBV7-9	few	TRBJ1-2	TGTGCCAGCAGCACCCAGACAGGGGCGGGCGGCTACACCTTC	CASSTQTGAGGYTF
-	TRBV18	many	TRBJ2-7	TGTGCCAGCTCACCTTCGCGCGTGAACGAGCAGTACTTC	CASSPSRVNEQYF
TRBD1	TRBV25-1	few	TRBJ2-1	TGTGCCAGCAGTCCTAGGGGACAGGGGTATAATGAGCAGTTCTTC	CASSPRGQGYNEQFF
TRBD2	TRBV5-1	-	TRBJ2-2	TGCGCCAGCAGCTTAGGACTAGCCCCGACCGGGGAGCTGTTTTTT	CASSLGLAPTGELFF
-	TRBV7-8	-	TRBJ2-3	TGTGCCAGCAGCTCGCCGTTTAGCAGTTCAGATACGCAGTATTTT	CASSSPFSSSDTQYF
-	TRBV7-3	few	TRBJ2-1	TGTGCCAGCACTCCAGAAAGGGCGTCCGAACGGTTCTTC	CASTPERASERFF
-	TRBV7-2	-	TRBJ2-2	TGTGCCACCACACCGGCATCGAACACCGGGGAGCTGTTTTTT	CATTPASNTGELFF
-	TRBV21-1	-	TRBJ2-3	TGTGCCAGCAGCAAAGGTCCGGGACGCATTACTACGCAGTATTTT	CASSKGPGRITTQYF
-	TRBV2	-	TRBJ1-5	TGTGCCAGCGCGGGCGGCGGGGAACAGCCCCAGCATTTT	CASAGGGEQPQHF
-	TRBV5-6	-	TRBJ2-5	TGTGCCAGCAGCTTGAGGTTGGCAGGGGTACGGGAGACCCAGTACTTC	CASSLRLAGVRETQYF
-	TRBV4-2	few	TRBJ2-3	TGTGCCAGCAGCCAAGTCGGACAACGCACAGATACGCAGTATTTT	CASSQVGQRTDTQYF
-	TRBV29-1	many	TRBJ2-5	TGCAGCGTTGATGGCGGAGGGAAGACCCAGTACTTC	CSVDGGGKTQYF
-	TRBV18	many	TRBJ2-5	TGTGCCAGCTCACCAGTCCAAGAGACCCAGTACTTC	CASSPVQETQYF
-	TRBV7-2	few	TRBJ2-5	TGTGCCAGCAGACGCGTTGAGACCCAGTACTTC	CASRRVETQYF
-	TRBV27	few	TRBJ2-4	TGTGCCAGCAGTTTCAGGGGATCCGACAAAAACATTCAGTACTTC	CASSFRGSDKNIQYF
TRBD1	TRBV10-3	few	TRBJ1-2	TGTGCCATCCAACATTCGACAGGGGATTATGGCTACACCTTC	CAIQHSTGDYGYTF
TRBD1	TRBV7-9	few	TRBJ2-1	TGTGCCAGCAGCTTAGGGACAGGGGTAACCAATGAGCAGTTCTTC	CASSLGTGVTNEQFF
TRBD2	TRBV7-6	few	TRBJ2-2	TGTGCCAGCAGCTTAGGGGGAGGGAGATCCGGGGAGCTGTTTTTT	CASSLGGGRSGELFF
TRBD2	TRBV5-6	-	TRBJ2-5	TGTGCCAGCAGCTACGGAGGGACTAGGCAAGAGACCCAGTACTTC	CASSYGGTRQETQYF
-	TRBV2	few	TRBJ2-1	TGTGCCAGCAGTGTTGGGACGGGAACCTACAATGAGCAGTTCTTC	CASSVGTGTYNEQFF
-	TRBV7-2	few	TRBJ1-1	TGTGCCAGCAGCTTACAGTTGGGAACTGAAGCTTTCTTT	CASSLQLGTEAFF
-	TRBV2	-	TRBJ2-1	TGTGCCAGCAATGCAGGGTGGCGTGAGCAGTTCTTC	CASNAGWREQFF
-	TRBV18	-	TRBJ2-7	TGTGCCAGCTCACCGGGGACAAACTACGAGCAGTACTTC	CASSPGTNYEQYF
TRBD1	TRBV6-6	-	TRBJ2-7	TGTGCCAGCAGTAAGGGACAGTTGTCCGAGCAGTACTTC	CASSKGQLSEQYF
-	TRBV28	few	TRBJ1-2	TGTGCCAGCAGTCAAGGACGGATCTATGGCTACACCTTC	CASSQGRIYGYTF